The entry below gives a single T cell receptor beta chain sequence along with its context. Its matching antigen is unknown. The data derive from a study of OX40 agonist ivuxolimab in advanced cancers. Study-level information: The study gave patients intravenous ivuxolimab at 0.01 to 10 mg/kg every 2 weeks. Patients with prior anti-PD-1, anti-PD-L1 or anti-CTLA-4 therapy were eligible; roughly 40% had some. Partial responses were recorded for three patients, including one with hepatocellular carcinoma and two with cutaneous melanoma.

Assay: immunoSEQ multiplex PCR; the TCRdb copy retains only in-frame clones and omits some. Of 57,000 or so clones in the sample, approximately 86% were seen once. General study results and limits: Near-lowest levels of clonal expansion characterized partial responders at 0.1-3.0 mg/kg.

The V segment lost 6 bases and the J segment 7 bases; nucleotides outside the gene matches: 17. CDR1 is SGHTS, CDR2 YDEGEE, per germline. The CDR3 is 16 amino acids. The specimen was CD4+ or CD8+ T cells sorted from blood, collected in a trial of the OX40 agonist ivuxolimab. This receptor was taken from an adult with an advanced solid tumor such as melanoma, head and neck, liver or kidney cancer. This chain connects TRBV5-8 to TRBJ2-5; 8 positions match TRBD2. This CDR3 reads CASIPRAGGAAGTQYF. In DNA, the CDR3 is TGTGCCAGCATTCCCAGGGCGGGGGGCGCGGCTGGGACCCAGTACTTC.